These T cell receptor beta chains were read from a single sample in a study of blood T cell repertoires in COVID-19. Produced via immunoSEQ multiplex PCR; TCRdb's table is partial and in-frame only. The repertoire holds 95,000 to 150,000 clones, with 80% to 90% as singletons. The material sequenced was peripheral blood. The receptors were sampled from a woman between 65 and 79 years old with acute or convalescent COVID-19. Each CDR3 is given with its conserved first and last residue. D genes are given only for firm matches. Some rows mark clone size as missing; the rest say once, few, many or name a class of expanded clone.

J gene	clone size	V gene	D gene	CDR3 protein	CDR3 DNA
TRBJ2-7	NA	TRBV9	NA	CASSVVSSFGEQYF	TGTGCCAGCAGCGTAGTGTCTTCGTTCGGGGAGCAGTACTTC
TRBJ2-7	NA	TRBV6-5	TRBD1	CASGDSYEQYF	TGTGCCAGTGGGGACAGTTACGAGCAGTACTTC
TRBJ1-1	NA	TRBV2	NA	CASSKAFF	TGTGCCAGCAGCAAAGCTTTCTTT
TRBJ1-5	NA	TRBV5-6	NA	CASSLRDTHNQPQHF	TGTGCCAGCAGCCTCAGGGACACGCACAATCAGCCCCAGCATTTT
TRBJ1-1	NA	TRBV27	TRBD1	CASGRGQGNTEAFF	TGTGCCAGCGGGCGTGGACAGGGTAATACTGAAGCTTTCTTT
TRBJ2-1	once	TRBV19	TRBD2	CASSIGTSGGAREQFF	TGTGCCAGTAGTATCGGGACTAGCGGGGGGGCCCGAGAGCAGTTCTTC
TRBJ2-2	few	TRBV6-5	TRBD1	CASSYSRTGRTGELFF	TGTGCCAGCAGTTACTCTCGGACAGGGAGGACCGGGGAGCTGTTTTTT
TRBJ1-1	NA	TRBV11-2	TRBD1	CASRTGDLETEAFF	TGTGCCAGCAGGACAGGGGATCTTGAGACTGAAGCTTTCTTT
TRBJ1-2	NA	TRBV5-4	NA	CASSLAGRTNYGYTF	TGTGCCAGCAGCTTGGCAGGCCGCACTAACTATGGCTACACCTTC
TRBJ2-3	NA	TRBV7-2	TRBD2	CASSSRTSETTDTQYF	TGTGCCAGCAGCTCGAGGACTAGTGAGACAACAGATACGCAGTATTTT
TRBJ1-2	few	TRBV6-1	TRBD1	CASSGGQEKPNYGYTF	TGTGCCAGCAGTGGCGGACAGGAGAAGCCTAACTATGGCTACACCTTC
TRBJ2-5	NA	TRBV23-1	TRBD1	CASSQSGQGEETQYF	TGCGCCAGCAGTCAGTCCGGACAGGGGGAAGAGACCCAGTACTTC
TRBJ1-1	once	TRBV4-1	TRBD1	CASSEGRGQGRPEAFF	TGCGCCAGCAGCGAAGGCCGGGGACAGGGGAGGCCTGAAGCTTTCTTT
TRBJ1-2	NA	TRBV11-3	NA	CASSQWAGGNYGYTF	TGTGCCAGCAGCCAATGGGCGGGGGGGAACTATGGCTACACCTTC
TRBJ1-1	NA	TRBV12-3/TRBV12-4	NA	CASSSGQEAFF	TGTGCCAGCAGCTCCGGACAGGAAGCTTTCTTT
TRBJ2-1	NA	TRBV5-1	NA	CASSLAQINEQFF	TGCGCCAGCAGCTTGGCCCAGATTAATGAGCAGTTCTTC
TRBJ1-2	NA	TRBV9	NA	CASSVDQAGSSEGYTF	TGTGCCAGCAGCGTAGACCAGGCAGGTTCGTCAGAAGGCTACACCTTC
TRBJ1-2	NA	TRBV2	NA	CASSEIVRGYTF	TGTGCCAGCAGTGAAATTGTGAGAGGCTACACCTTC
TRBJ1-2	NA	TRBV24-1	NA	CATSDPGTLGYTF	TGTGCCACCAGTGATCCCGGGACACTTGGCTACACCTTC
TRBJ1-6	NA	TRBV6-5	TRBD1	CASSYSTGTGNSPLHF	TGTGCCAGCAGTTACTCAACCGGGACAGGGAATTCACCCCTCCACTTT
TRBJ2-7	NA	TRBV11-3	NA	CASSLDPVSYEQYF	TGTGCCAGCAGCTTAGATCCCGTCAGCTACGAGCAGTACTTC
TRBJ1-1	NA	TRBV5-1	NA	CASSLRGGRTEAFF	TGCGCCAGCAGCTTGCGGGGAGGGAGAACTGAAGCTTTCTTT
TRBJ1-6	NA	TRBV7-9	TRBD1	CASSLVTGHNSPLHF	TGTGCCAGCAGCTTGGTGACAGGGCATAATTCACCCCTCCACTTT
TRBJ2-1	NA	TRBV6-2/TRBV6-3	TRBD2	CASSPGLAGGRDNEQFF	TGTGCCAGCAGCCCCGGACTAGCGGGGGGTAGAGACAATGAGCAGTTCTTC